Listed here are 13 T cell receptor beta chains from one sample, sequenced in a study of response to subunit inactivated influenza vaccine (dated by TCRdb to 2016 to 2019). To prepare the library, RT-PCR was applied. Sequencer: Illumina HiSeq 2500. The public reads were reanalyzed by TCRdb: fastp trimming at Q25, MiXCR alignment, in-frame beta chains only. For every CDR3 protein sequence, its rows merge into one entry that carries the most common genes and DNA. Across this sample there are around 530,000 distinct CDR3 sequences, with about 15% seen only once. Less than 4% of the sample rests with the top ten. This specimen consisted of CD4+ T cells sorted from PBMCs, obtained around 25 months after vaccination. Receptor source: a man between 50 and 75 years old who received an inactivated influenza vaccine. Donor details come from another sample of the same person, matched by shared clones.

This clonotype was counted only a few times. The rearrangement uses TRBV5-1 and TRBJ2-1, with TRBD2 as a possible D gene (7 bases). With 6 bases removed from V and 8 bases from J, the gap between germline ends came to 21 bases. Germline V gene lookup returns CDR1 SGHRS and CDR2 YFSETQ. This CDR3 has 15 amino acids. For the CDR3, the DNA is TGCGCCAGCAATCCGGGGGGCGGCGGGGGAGATGAGCAGTTCTTC. It codes for CASNPGGGGGDEQFF.

This clonotype was seen a handful of times. The chain couples TRBV12-3 or TRBV12-4 to TRBJ2-3; D not certain. V lost 2 bases and J lost 14, with 14 bases in between. This CDR3 spans 12 amino acids. Here the CDR3 DNA reads TGTGCCAGCAGTTTATCTACCGCTGGACCGTATTTT. Translated, it gives CASSLSTAGPYF.

This chain uses TRBV5-5 with TRBJ2-3; D is perhaps TRBD2 (5 bases). Germline V gene sequence: CDR1 SGHKS, CDR2 YYEKEE (reference sequence). Deletions cut 4 bases from V and 4 bases from J, with 13 bases between. CDR3 length equals 14 residues. The CDR3 spells CASSPGLRADTQYF. The CDR3 nucleotides are TGTGCCAGCAGCCCTGGACTGAGGGCAGATACGCAGTATTTT.

The chain recombines TRBV9 with TRBJ2-7; 7 nucleotides line up with TRBD2. The CDR3 extends over 15 amino acids. The germline CDR1 and CDR2 sequences are SGDLS and YYNGEE. J lost 7 bases, V lost 4 bases, and 14 bases had no gene match. CDR3 nucleotide sequence: TGTGCCAGCAGCCCGAGGACTAGTGACGAGGGGGAGCAGTACTTC. Translating it yields CASSPRTSDEGEQYF. The whole variable domain, filled in from reference TRBV9 and TRBJ2-7, reads DSGVTQTPKHLITATGQRVTLRCSPRSGDLSVYWYQQSLDQGLQFLIQYYNGEERAKGNILERFSAQQFPDLHSELNLSSLELGDSALYFCASSPRTSDEGEQYFGPGTRLTVT.

Details on this clonotype: The junction and the germline gene differ at one end; a read error may be behind it. This chain connects TRBV28 to TRBJ2-1; tentatively, D is TRBD2 (6 bases). The germline V gene has CDR1 MDHEN and CDR2 SYDVKM. The CDR3 extends over 14 amino acids. CDR3: CARSRGSSYNEQFF. DNA for the CDR3: TGTGCCCGCAGTCGGGGGAGCTCCTACAATGAGCAGTTCTTC.

The V call is TRBV3-1, the J call TRBJ1-2; D uncertain. V was pared by 4 bases and J by 0 bases, with 9 bases between. There are 14 residues in the CDR3. The germline gives CDR1 LGHDT, CDR2 YNNKEL (reference sequence). CDR3 loop: CASSPRAANYGYTF. The CDR3 region has the DNA TGTGCCAGCAGCCCCCGGGCCGCTAACTATGGCTACACCTTC.

This clonotype was recorded many times. V usage is TRBV4-3 and J usage is TRBJ2-2, with D perhaps TRBD1 or TRBD2 (5 bases each). Per germline, CDR1 LGHNA and CDR2 YSLEER. The ends were cut back, 3 bases at V and 0 bases at J, with 8 bases in the middle. The CDR3 loop spans 15 amino acids. CDR3 in DNA: TGCGCCAGCAGCCAGGGGACGACGAACACCGGGGAGCTGTTTTTT. Its protein is CASSQGTTNTGELFF.

J is TRBJ1-2 and V is TRBV28; the D is unclear. This CDR3 comprises 13 residues. Germline V gene sequence: CDR1 MDHEN, CDR2 SYDVKM. Deletions cut 6 bases from V and 8 bases from J, with 16 bases between. The DNA of the CDR3 is TGTGCCAGCAGCCTGGGATTCGAGAGAGGCTACACCTTC. This gives the protein CASSLGFERGYTF.

At least ten counts were recorded for this clonotype. This chain connects TRBV7-2 to TRBJ1-4; 9 bases align to TRBD1. From germline, CDR1 is SGHTA and CDR2 FQGNSA. The J segment lost 8 bases and the V segment lost 9 bases, leaving 7 bases of the junction unmatched. The CDR3 has 13 residues. The DNA for the CDR3 is TGTGCCAGTCAACAGGGGGCGAAGGAAAAACTGTTTTTT. It specifies CASQQGAKEKLFF.

The CDR3 DNA reads as TGTGCCAGCAGTTACATCCCCGGGAGCCAAGACAATGAGCAGTTCTTC. The encoded protein is CASSYIPGSQDNEQFF. The chain employs TRBV6-2 or TRBV6-3 and TRBJ2-1, with a weak D call TRBD2 (6 bases). Germline assignment: CDR1 MNHEY and CDR2 SVGEGT. With 2 bases removed from V and 5 bases from J, the gap between germline ends came to 16 bases. CDR3 length: 16 residues.

This CDR3 reads CATSRDQWREETQYF. CDR3 sequence (DNA): TGTGCCACCAGCAGAGATCAGTGGCGTGAAGAGACCCAGTACTTC. The chain links TRBV15 to TRBJ2-5; D uncertain. Trimming cost V 0 bases and J 3 bases, with 11 bases left between them. Germline V gene data show CDR1 as LNHNV and CDR2 as YYDKDF (reference sequence). The CDR3 is 15 amino acids.

In its sample, this clonotype was seen a few times. V gene TRBV12-3 or TRBV12-4 combines with J gene TRBJ2-1, with a weak D call TRBD2 (6 bases). CDR3 length equals 11 residues. CDR3: CAGGSYNEQFF. The DNA for the CDR3 is TGTGCGGGAGGCTCCTACAATGAGCAGTTCTTC.

The chain uses TRBV2 and TRBJ2-7; D might be TRBD1 (6 bases). V was cut by 8 bases and J by 12 bases, with 17 bases left in between. Germline values: CDR1 SNHLY, CDR2 FYNNEI. The CDR3 loop spans 11 amino acids. CDR3 loop: CASARRGSSYF. DNA of the CDR3: TGTGCCAGCGCTAGAAGGGGGAGTTCGTACTTC.